The 12 T cell receptor beta chains given below trace back to one sample, sequenced in a study of blood T cell repertoires in COVID-19. Sequenced by immunoSEQ multiplex PCR; TCRdb stores in-frame clones only, minus some. The table includes more than 250,000 clones, approximately 88% detected once. Sequencing used peripheral blood. These receptors all come from a young man who had recovered from COVID-19.

The chain joins TRBV5-1 to TRBJ2-7; 8 bases are a match to TRBD2. CDR1 and CDR2 from the germline V gene are SGHRS and YFSETQ. J lost 0 bases, V lost 4 bases, and 9 bases had no gene match. This CDR3 is built from 16 residues. CDR3 sequence reads: CASSPGTGGNSYEQYF. In DNA form, the CDR3 reads TGCGCCAGCAGCCCAGGAACGGGGGGGAACTCCTACGAGCAGTACTTC.

This clone appeared many times. The chain carries TRBV5-1 and TRBJ2-7, with unresolved D. V shed 1 base and J shed 4 bases, with 12 bases lying between them. The germline gives CDR1 SGHRS, CDR2 YFSETQ. This CDR3 has 14 amino acids. The CDR3 here is CASSLYGGEYEQYF. The CDR3 DNA follows: TGCGCCAGCAGCTTGTATGGCGGAGAATACGAGCAGTACTTC.

CDR3 sequence (DNA): TGTGCCAGCGGGTCGGGGGGCCTAGCGGGAGTGAGTCGCACAGATACGCAGTATTTT. This translates into CASGSGGLAGVSRTDTQYF. The rearrangement uses TRBV19 and TRBJ2-3; 10 bases align to TRBD2. Germline CDR1 and CDR2: LNHDA and SQIVND (reference sequence). The trim removed 9 bases at V and 1 base at J, leaving 19 bases unmatched. The CDR3 spans 19 residues.

V gene TRBV19 combines with J gene TRBJ1-3, with 7 bases fitting TRBD1. V lost 5 bases and J lost 2; bases outside the gene matches: 6. Germline CDR1 and CDR2: LNHDA and SQIVND (reference sequence). The CDR3 covers 15 residues. CDR3 sequence (DNA): TGTGCCAGTAGTGCCGGGACAGAGCCTGGAAACACCATATATTTT. Its translation is CASSAGTEPGNTIYF.

The chain couples TRBV4-1 to TRBJ1-1; D remains unclear. V was cut by 0 bases and J by 4 bases, with 6 bases left in between. Germline loops: CDR1 MGHRA, CDR2 YSYEKL. The length of the CDR3 is 13 residues. This chain's CDR3 is CASSQDVSTEAFF. CDR3 nucleotide sequence: TGCGCCAGCAGCCAAGACGTGAGCACTGAAGCTTTCTTT.

The gene calls are TRBV27 and TRBJ1-2; 8 nucleotides agree with TRBD1. This CDR3 is 15 amino acids long. Germline V gene lookup returns CDR1 MNHEY and CDR2 SMNVEV (reference sequence). V gave up 2 bases and J gave up 2 bases; unmatched junction bases: 4. CDR3 sequence reads: CASSLRQGLNYGYTF. DNA for the CDR3: TGTGCCAGCAGTTTAAGACAGGGGCTAAACTATGGCTACACCTTC.

J is TRBJ2-7 and V is TRBV7-9; D may be TRBD2 (5 bases). The CDR3 consists of 14 residues. V lost 5 bases and J lost 3, with 14 bases in between. Per the germline V gene, CDR1 is SEHNR and CDR2 is FQNEAQ (reference sequence). CDR3 amino acids: CASSISRGDYEQYF. In DNA, the CDR3 is TGTGCCAGCAGCATAAGTCGGGGTGACTACGAGCAGTACTTC.

The chain links TRBV27 to TRBJ1-1, with TRBD1 identical over 7 bases. The germline gives CDR1 MNHEY, CDR2 SMNVEV (reference sequence). Trimming cost V 6 bases and J 1 base; bases outside gene matches: 8. The CDR3 is 15 residues long. The CDR3 loop is CASSLRTGENTEAFF. The CDR3 DNA is TGTGCCAGCAGCCTCCGGACAGGAGAGAACACTGAAGCTTTCTTT.

This sequence joins TRBV6-4 and TRBJ2-2, with 8 bases fitting TRBD1. Germline CDR1 is MRHNA and CDR2 is SNTAGT. CDR3 length equals 14 residues. The junction had 2 bases not matched to a gene; V was cut back by 5 bases and J by 3 bases. The CDR3 loop reads CASSKTGDTGELFF. DNA of the CDR3: TGTGCCAGCAGTAAGACAGGGGACACCGGGGAGCTGTTTTTT.

The chain is built from TRBV25-1 and TRBJ1-5, with 10 bases aligning to TRBD1. The ends lost 4 bases at V and 6 bases at J; junction bases unmatched: 12. This CDR3 contains 17 residues. Germline V gene lookup returns CDR1 MGHDK and CDR2 SYGVNS. The CDR3 here is CASSGIMGQGFSQPQHF. CDR3 coding DNA: TGTGCCAGCAGTGGCATTATGGGACAGGGGTTTAGTCAGCCCCAGCATTTT.

The chain employs TRBV5-1 and TRBJ1-3; D not certain. Per the germline V gene, CDR1 is SGHRS and CDR2 is YFSETQ. The CDR3 spans 17 residues. Deletions cut 0 bases from V and 0 bases from J, with 13 bases between. The chain's CDR3 is CASSLAGGEASGNTIYF. CDR3 nucleotides: TGCGCCAGCAGCTTGGCCGGAGGCGAAGCCTCTGGAAACACCATATATTTT.

V usage is TRBV21-1 and J usage is TRBJ1-1; the table calls TRBD1, which could not be checked here. TRBV21-1 is tagged as a pseudogene. This CDR3 has 20 residues. The CDR3 DNA reads as TGTGCCAGCAGCAACTATTATATCCGACAGAGTAGGGGCATGAACACTGAAGCTTTCTTT. This encodes CASSNYYIRQSRGMNTEAFF.